This T cell receptor (beta chain) stems from a study of T cells in Graves' hyperthyroidism and ophthalmopathy. The length of the CDR3 is 12 residues. Trimming shortened V by 4 bases and J by 5 bases, and 10 bases separated the two germline ends. Germline values: CDR1 GTSNPN, CDR2 SVGIG (reference sequence). Using RNA transcripts as the source, TCR beta CDR3 regions were amplified. In the first-round RT-PCR of the TCR CDR3, the HTBI primer set was used. MiXCR was run by TCRdb on the multiplex PCR reads, yielding one entry per CDR3 protein. The data show hundreds of thousands of distinct CDR3 sequences, approximately 15% seen once. This clonotype was seen many times.

This sequence originates from a man aged 18 to 29 with Graves' ophthalmopathy. J is TRBJ2-3 and V is TRBV30; tentative D call: TRBD1 (6 bases). The sequencing input was blood. CDR3 residues: CAWTGAVDTQYF. CDR3 coding DNA: TGTGCCTGGACAGGGGCCGTAGATACGCAGTATTTT.